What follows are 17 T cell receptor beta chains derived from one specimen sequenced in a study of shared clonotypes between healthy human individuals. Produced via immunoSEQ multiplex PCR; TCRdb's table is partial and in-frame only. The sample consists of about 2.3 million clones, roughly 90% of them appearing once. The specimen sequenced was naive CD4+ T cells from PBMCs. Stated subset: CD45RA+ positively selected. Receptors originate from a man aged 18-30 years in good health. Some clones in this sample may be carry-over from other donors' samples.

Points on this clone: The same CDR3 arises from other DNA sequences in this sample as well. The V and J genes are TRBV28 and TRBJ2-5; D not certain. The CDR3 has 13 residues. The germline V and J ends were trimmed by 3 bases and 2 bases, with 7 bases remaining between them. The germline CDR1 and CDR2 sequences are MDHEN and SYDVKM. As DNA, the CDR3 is TGTGCCAGCAGTTTGGGTCGGCAAGAGACCCAGTACTTC. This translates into CASSLGRQETQYF.

The CDR3 spells CASEGRSRELFF. The CDR3 DNA reads as TGTGCCAGCGAGGGGCGGTCGCGGGAACTGTTTTTT. The chain is built from TRBV19 and TRBJ1-4, with D tentatively TRBD1 (5 bases). This CDR3 spans 12 amino acids. Germline loops: CDR1 LNHDA, CDR2 SQIVND (reference sequence). Trimming stripped 9 bases from V and 12 bases from J, with 17 bases between.

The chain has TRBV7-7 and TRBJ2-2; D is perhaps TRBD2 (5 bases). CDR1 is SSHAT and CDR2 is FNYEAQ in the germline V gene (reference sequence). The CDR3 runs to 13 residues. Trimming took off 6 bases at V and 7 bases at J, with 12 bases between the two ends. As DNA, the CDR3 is TGTGCCAGCAGATCCGAGGGAGTCGGGGAGCTGTTTTTT. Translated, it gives CASRSEGVGELFF.

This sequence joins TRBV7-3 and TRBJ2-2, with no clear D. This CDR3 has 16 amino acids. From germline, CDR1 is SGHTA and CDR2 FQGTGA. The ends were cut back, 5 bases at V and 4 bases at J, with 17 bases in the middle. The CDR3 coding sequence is TGTGCCAGCAGCGAGACCCCCCCTCGGTCCACCGGGGAGCTGTTTTTT. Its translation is CASSETPPRSTGELFF. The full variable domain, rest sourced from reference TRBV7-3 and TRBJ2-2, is GAGVSQTPSNKVTEKGKYVELRCDPISGHTALYWYRQSLGQGPEFLIYFQGTGAADDSGLPNDRFFAVRPEGSVSTLKIQRTERGDSAVYLCASSETPPRSTGELFFGEGSRLTVL.

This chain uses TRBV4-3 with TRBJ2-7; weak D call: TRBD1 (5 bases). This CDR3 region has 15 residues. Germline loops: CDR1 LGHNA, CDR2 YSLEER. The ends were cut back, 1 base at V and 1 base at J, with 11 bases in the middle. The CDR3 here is CASSQAWGESYEQYF. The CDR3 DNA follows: TGCGCCAGCAGCCAAGCCTGGGGCGAGTCCTACGAGCAGTACTTC.

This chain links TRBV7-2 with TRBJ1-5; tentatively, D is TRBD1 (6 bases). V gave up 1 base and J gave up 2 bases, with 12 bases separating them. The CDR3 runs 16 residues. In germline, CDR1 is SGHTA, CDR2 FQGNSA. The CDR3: CASSLDRGVRNQPQHF. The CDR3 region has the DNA TGTGCCAGCAGCTTAGATAGGGGGGTTCGCAATCAGCCCCAGCATTTT.

CDR3 in amino acids: CASSSKLAVHQRDTQYF. The DNA for the CDR3 is TGTGCCAGCAGCTCTAAACTAGCGGTACATCAGCGAGATACGCAGTATTTT. The V call is TRBV7-3, the J call TRBJ2-3; 8 nucleotides match TRBD2. V shed 4 bases and J 5 bases; nucleotides not matched to a gene: 14. CDR1 and CDR2 (germline): SGHTA, FQGTGA. The CDR3 is 17 residues long.

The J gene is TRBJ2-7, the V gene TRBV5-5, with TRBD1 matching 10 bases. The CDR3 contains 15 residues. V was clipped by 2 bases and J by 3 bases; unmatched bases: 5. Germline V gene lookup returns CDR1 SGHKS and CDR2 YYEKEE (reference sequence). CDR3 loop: CASSFERTGGYEQYF. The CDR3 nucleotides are TGTGCCAGCAGCTTCGAAAGGACAGGGGGCTACGAGCAGTACTTC.

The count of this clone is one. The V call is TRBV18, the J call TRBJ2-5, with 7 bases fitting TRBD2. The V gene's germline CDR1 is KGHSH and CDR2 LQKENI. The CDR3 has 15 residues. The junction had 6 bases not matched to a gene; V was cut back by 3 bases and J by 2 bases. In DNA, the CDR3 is TGTGCCAGCTCACCCTCCACCGGGGGGCAAGAGACCCAGTACTTC. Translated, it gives CASSPSTGGQETQYF.

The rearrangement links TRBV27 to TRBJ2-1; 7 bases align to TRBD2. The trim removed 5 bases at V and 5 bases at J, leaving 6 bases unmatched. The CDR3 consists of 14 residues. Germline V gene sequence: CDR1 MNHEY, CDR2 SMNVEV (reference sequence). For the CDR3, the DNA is TGTGCCAGCAGTCCCCTAGCGGAGAACAATGAGCAGTTCTTC. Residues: CASSPLAENNEQFF.

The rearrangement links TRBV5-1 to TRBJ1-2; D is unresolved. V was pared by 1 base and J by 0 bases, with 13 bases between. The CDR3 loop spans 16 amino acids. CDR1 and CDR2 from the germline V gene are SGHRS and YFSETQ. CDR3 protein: CASSLSSATTNYGYTF. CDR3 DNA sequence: TGCGCCAGCAGCTTGTCAAGTGCCACAACTAACTATGGCTACACCTTC.

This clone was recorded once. The CDR3 bases are TGTGCCAGCAGTTACTCCGGGACAGGGCGTGAAAAACTGTTTTTT. Its protein product is CASSYSGTGREKLFF. The chain joins TRBV2 to TRBJ1-4, with 9 nucleotides matching TRBD1. CDR1 is SNHLY, CDR2 FYNNEI, per germline. The CDR3 totals 15 residues. V shed 5 bases and J 7 bases; nucleotides not matched to a gene: 8.

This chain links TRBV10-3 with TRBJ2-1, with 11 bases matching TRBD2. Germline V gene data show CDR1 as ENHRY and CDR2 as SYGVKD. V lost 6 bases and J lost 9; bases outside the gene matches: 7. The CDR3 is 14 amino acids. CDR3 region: CAIRLTGLAGEQFF. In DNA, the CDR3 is TGTGCCATCAGGCTAACCGGACTAGCGGGTGAGCAGTTCTTC.

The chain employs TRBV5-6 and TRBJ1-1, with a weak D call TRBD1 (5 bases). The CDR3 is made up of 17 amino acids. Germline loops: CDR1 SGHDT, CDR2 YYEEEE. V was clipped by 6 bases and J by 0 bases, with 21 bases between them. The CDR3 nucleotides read TGTGCCAGCAATGGGGGAGGGTGGAGGGGTATGAACACTGAAGCTTTCTTT. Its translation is CASNGGGWRGMNTEAFF.

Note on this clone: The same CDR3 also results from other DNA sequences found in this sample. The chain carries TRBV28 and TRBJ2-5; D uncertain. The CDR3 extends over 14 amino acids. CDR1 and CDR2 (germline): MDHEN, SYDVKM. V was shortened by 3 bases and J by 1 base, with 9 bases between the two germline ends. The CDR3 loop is CASSFSRGQETQYF. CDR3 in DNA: TGTGCCAGCAGTTTTAGTCGCGGCCAAGAGACCCAGTACTTC.

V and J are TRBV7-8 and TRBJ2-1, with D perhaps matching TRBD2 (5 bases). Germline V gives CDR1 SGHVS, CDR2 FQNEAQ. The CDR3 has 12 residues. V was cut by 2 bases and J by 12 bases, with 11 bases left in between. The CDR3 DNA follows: TGTGCCAGCAGCTTACCCGACGGAGGGCAGTTCTTC. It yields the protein CASSLPDGGQFF.

The CDR3 reads CASSLRGPPLYDQPQHF. CDR3 nucleotide sequence: TGCGCCAGCAGCCTCAGGGGACCTCCGCTTTACGATCAGCCCCAGCATTTT. The rearrangement links TRBV4-3 to TRBJ1-5; tentative D call: TRBD1 (6 bases). Germline CDR1 reads LGHNA; CDR2 reads YSLEER. This CDR3 contains 17 residues. Trimming left V 4 bases short and J 5 bases short, with 21 bases between.